Each of the 22 T cell receptor beta chains below was sequenced from the same sample in a study of T cells in localized non-small cell lung cancer. Produced via immunoSEQ multiplex PCR; TCRdb's table is partial and in-frame only. The table records over 25,000 clones, 92% of them present only once. The sequenced sample was peripheral blood, obtained before any cancer treatment. The receptors were gathered from a female donor older than 55 with stage I lung adenocarcinoma.

This chain joins TRBV5-1 and TRBJ1-2; D gene uncertain. Germline CDR1 is SGHRS and CDR2 is YFSETQ. V lost 3 bases to trimming and J lost 1 base, with 16 bases between them. This CDR3 is built from 16 residues. For the CDR3, the DNA is TGCGCCAGCAGCTGGGAGGCAGCCACCATTAACTATGGCTACACCTTC. Its translation is CASSWEAATINYGYTF.

CDR3 sequence (DNA): TGCGCCAGCAGCCGGGACGGGCCATATAATTCACCCCTCCACTTT. Its translation: CASSRDGPYNSPLHF. This chain joins TRBV5-1 and TRBJ1-6; perhaps TRBD1 as D (5 bases). The CDR3 covers 15 residues. Germline-derived CDR1 and CDR2 are SGHRS and YFSETQ. V lost 4 bases to trimming and J lost 4 bases, with 12 bases between them.

The rearrangement joins TRBV4-3 to TRBJ2-1; TRBD1 aligns across 8 bases. Trimming at V came to 4 bases and at J to 4 bases, leaving 6 bases not matched to a gene. The germline V gene has CDR1 LGHNA and CDR2 YSLEER. This CDR3 has 15 amino acids. As DNA, the CDR3 is TGCGCCAGCAGCCCTCTCAGGGGGCAATACAATGAGCAGTTCTTC. Translated: CASSPLRGQYNEQFF.

The gene calls are TRBV29-1 and TRBJ2-2; D perhaps matches TRBD1 (5 bases). Germline-derived CDR1 and CDR2 are SQVTM and ANQGSEA. The CDR3 is 15 residues long. The V gene lost 3 bases and the J gene lost 2 bases, with 13 bases spanning the gap. CDR3 sequence: CSVDGGAVNTGELFF. DNA for the CDR3: TGCAGCGTTGATGGTGGGGCAGTCAACACCGGGGAGCTGTTTTTT.

The chain recombines TRBV7-2 with TRBJ1-2; D uncertain. The CDR3 consists of 15 residues. The germline gives CDR1 SGHTA, CDR2 FQGNSA. Between the trimmed V and J ends, which lost 5 bases and 2 bases, there was a span of 15 bases. CDR3 coding DNA: TGTGCCAGCAGCCTCAGTTTTGGAGCGAACTATGGCTACACCTTC. This codes for CASSLSFGANYGYTF.

V gene TRBV7-8 combines with J gene TRBJ2-7; perhaps TRBD2 as D (6 bases). The V end lost 1 base, the J end lost 4 bases, and 11 bases lay between the germline ends. The CDR3 extends over 14 amino acids. Germline values: CDR1 SGHVS, CDR2 FQNEAQ. CDR3 loop: CASSLGGGKYEQYF. CDR3 nucleotide sequence: TGTGCCAGCAGCTTAGGCGGAGGGAAATACGAGCAGTACTTC.

The chain combines TRBV29-1 with TRBJ2-1; D unresolved. CDR3 length: 12 amino acids. Germline-derived CDR1 and CDR2 are SQVTM and ANQGSEA. V lost 4 bases to trimming and J lost 9 bases, with 13 bases between them. The CDR3: CSVGDPPAEQFF. For the CDR3, the DNA is TGCAGCGTTGGAGACCCCCCAGCTGAGCAGTTCTTC.

CDR3: CASSFKIGQGEAFF. DNA of the CDR3: TGCGCCAGCAGCTTTAAAATAGGGCAGGGTGAAGCTTTCTTT. This chain uses TRBV5-1 with TRBJ1-1, with D possibly being TRBD1 (5 bases). The CDR3 contains 14 residues. Germline CDR1 SGHRS, CDR2 YFSETQ. The ends were cut back, 2 bases at V and 7 bases at J, with 15 bases in the middle.

The V gene is TRBV30, the J gene TRBJ2-7; no clear D. V was pared by 2 bases and J by 11 bases, with 16 bases between. The CDR3 is made up of 12 amino acids. Per the germline V gene, CDR1 is GTSNPN and CDR2 is SVGIG (reference sequence). The CDR3 is CAWSPGSPVEYF. In DNA, the CDR3 is TGTGCCTGGAGTCCCGGGTCCCCGGTGGAGTACTTC.

The J gene is TRBJ2-7, the V gene TRBV29-1, with a tentative D call TRBD2 (6 bases). The CDR3 runs 13 residues. Germline loops: CDR1 SQVTM, CDR2 ANQGSEA. Trimming took 6 bases from V and 6 from J, leaving 18 bases between them. CDR3 sequence reads: CSVYAGTSLEQYF. CDR3 sequence (DNA): TGCAGCGTGTACGCCGGGACTTCTCTCGAGCAGTACTTC.

The rearrangement joins TRBV5-1 to TRBJ1-4, with TRBD1 matching 10 bases. The V segment lost 1 base and the J segment 8 bases; nucleotides outside the gene matches: 5. Germline CDR1 reads SGHRS; CDR2 reads YFSETQ. CDR3 length equals 15 residues. Here the CDR3 reads CASSLWGQGLEKLFF. CDR3 in DNA: TGCGCCAGCAGCTTGTGGGGACAGGGGTTGGAAAAACTGTTTTTT.

This chain links TRBV5-6 with TRBJ1-6; TRBD1 matches at 10 bases. CDR3 length equals 14 residues. Germline V gene data show CDR1 as SGHDT and CDR2 as YYEEEE. V lost 4 bases, J lost 10 bases, and 5 bases stayed unmatched. The CDR3 loop is CASSRDRGGSPLHF. CDR3 DNA sequence: TGTGCCAGCAGCCGGGACAGGGGAGGGTCACCCCTCCACTTT.

The chain links TRBV4-3 to TRBJ1-1; D not certain. Looked up from germline, CDR1 is LGHNA and CDR2 is YSLEER. V shed 5 bases and J shed 3 bases, with 10 bases lying between them. The CDR3 loop spans 13 amino acids. The CDR3 sequence is CASSEDRDTEAFF. DNA for the CDR3: TGCGCCAGCAGCGAGGACCGAGACACTGAAGCTTTCTTT.

The gene calls are TRBV7-6 and TRBJ2-3; D tentatively reads TRBD1 or TRBD2 (6 bases each). Germline V gives CDR1 SGHVS, CDR2 FNYEAQ. The CDR3 is 15 residues long. V dropped 3 bases and J dropped 0 bases, with 10 bases sitting between them. In DNA form, the CDR3 reads TGTGCCAGCAGCTTGGGGGGCTTAAGCACAGATACGCAGTATTTT. It translates to CASSLGGLSTDTQYF.

The rearrangement links TRBV20-1 to TRBJ2-7; D is unclear. This CDR3 is built from 11 residues. Trimming removed 7 bases at V and 4 bases at J, with 11 bases between. Germline loops: CDR1 DFQATT, CDR2 SNEGSKA (reference sequence). The CDR3 region has the DNA TGCAGTGAAGTCTGGGGTTACGAGCAGTACTTC. This gives the protein CSEVWGYEQYF.

Sample share makes this clone medium-sized. The chain carries TRBV27 and TRBJ2-7; possible D gene TRBD1, 5 bases. Between the trimmed V and J ends, which lost 5 bases and 7 bases, there was a span of 15 bases. Looked up from germline, CDR1 is MNHEY and CDR2 is SMNVEV (reference sequence). The CDR3 extends over 13 amino acids. As DNA, the CDR3 is TGTGCCAGCAGTCCGACGGCGGCAGGGGAGCAGTACTTC. Translation: CASSPTAAGEQYF.

The chain employs TRBV7-2 and TRBJ1-2; D perhaps matches TRBD1 (6 bases). The CDR3 extends over 16 amino acids. The germline CDR1 and CDR2 sequences are SGHTA and FQGNSA. Deletions cut 5 bases from V and 2 bases from J, with 18 bases between. In DNA, the CDR3 is TGTGCCAGCAGCCCCGGATGGACCCAGGGGAACTATGGCTACACCTTC. This codes for CASSPGWTQGNYGYTF.

This clone was found a few times. This chain joins TRBV7-6 and TRBJ1-2, with 7 positions matching TRBD1. V shed 3 bases, J shed 6 bases, and the junction held 1 base outside the gene matches. Germline assignment: CDR1 SGHVS and CDR2 FNYEAQ. This CDR3 spans 12 amino acids. The CDR3: CASSFRGDGYTF. CDR3 nucleotides: TGTGCCAGCAGCTTCAGGGGGGATGGCTACACCTTC.

This clone has a single count. The chain couples TRBV29-1 to TRBJ2-3, with D perhaps matching TRBD1 (6 bases). The length of the CDR3 is 12 residues. V lost 8 bases, J lost 1 base, and 10 bases lay in between. CDR1 SQVTM and CDR2 ANQGSEA come from the germline V gene. CDR3 DNA sequence: TGCAGCACCCGACAGGGCACAGATACGCAGTATTTT. Protein sequence: CSTRQGTDTQYF.

For the CDR3, the DNA is TGCGCCAGCAGCACGGCAGGGGCGTCAGATACGCAGTATTTT. Amino acid sequence: CASSTAGASDTQYF. This chain uses TRBV5-1 with TRBJ2-3; D is perhaps TRBD1 (6 bases). CDR3 length equals 14 residues. V was cut by 4 bases and J by 4 bases, with 13 bases left in between. Germline V gene sequence: CDR1 SGHRS, CDR2 YFSETQ. The variable domain in full, with the rest retrieved from reference TRBV5-1 and TRBJ2-3, is KAGVTQTPRYLIKTRGQQVTLSCSPISGHRSVSWYQQTPGQGLQFLFEYFSETQRNKGNFPGRFSGRQFSNSRSEMNVSTLELGDSALYLCASSTAGASDTQYFGPGTRLTVL.

The V call is TRBV6-1, the J call TRBJ2-7; the D gene is possibly TRBD1 (5 bases). CDR1 is MNHNS, CDR2 SASEGT, per germline. This CDR3 has 16 amino acids. Trimming removed 2 bases from V and 7 bases from J, with 21 bases in between. CDR3 sequence: CASSEMALQVIREQYF. CDR3 coding DNA: TGTGCCAGCAGTGAAATGGCGTTACAGGTGATAAGGGAGCAGTACTTC.

This chain links TRBV27 with TRBJ1-1, with D possibly being TRBD1 (6 bases). V was clipped by 7 bases and J by 9 bases, with 12 bases between them. This CDR3 spans 11 amino acids. Germline CDR1 and CDR2: MNHEY and SMNVEV (reference sequence). Here the CDR3 reads CASTSRGQAFF. The CDR3 region has the DNA TGTGCCAGCACCTCTCGGGGGCAAGCTTTCTTT.